Here is one T cell receptor (beta chain) with its context. Antigen unknown. The sample originates from a study of chemoradiotherapy in HPV16-positive cancers. Regarding the study as a whole: The functional HPV-specific definition rests on just a couple of HPV16-positive patients.

Profiling relied on immunoSEQ multiplex PCR, and the TCRdb table lists in-frame clones only, not all of them. The sample carries tens of thousands of clones, around four fifths recorded once. There are 14 residues in the CDR3. Losses at the gene ends were 6 bases for V and 10 bases for J; bases not matched to a gene: 5. Per germline, CDR1 MNHNS and CDR2 SASEGT. The chain uses TRBV6-1 and TRBJ2-1, with TRBD2 matching over 14 bases. The sequence came from a human donor with HPV-associated anogenital cancer. The specimen was blood, collected from a patient who underwent chemoradiotherapy. CDR3 residues: CASRTSGGAREQFF. CDR3 DNA: TGTGCCAGCAGGACTAGCGGGGGGGCTCGAGAGCAGTTCTTC.